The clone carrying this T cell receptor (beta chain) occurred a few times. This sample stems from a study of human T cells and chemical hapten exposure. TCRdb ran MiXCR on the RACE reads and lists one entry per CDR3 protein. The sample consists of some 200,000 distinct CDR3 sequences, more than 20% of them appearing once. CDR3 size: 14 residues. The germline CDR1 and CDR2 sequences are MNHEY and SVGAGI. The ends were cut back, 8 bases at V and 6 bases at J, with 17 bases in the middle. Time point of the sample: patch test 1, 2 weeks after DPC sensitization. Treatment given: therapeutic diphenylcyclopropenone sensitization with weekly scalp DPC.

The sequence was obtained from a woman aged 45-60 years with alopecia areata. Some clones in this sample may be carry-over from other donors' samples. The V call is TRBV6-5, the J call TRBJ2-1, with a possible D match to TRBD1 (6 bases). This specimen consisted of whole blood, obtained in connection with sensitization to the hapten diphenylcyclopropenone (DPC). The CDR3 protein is CASGRGFAGNEQFF. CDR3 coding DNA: TGTGCCAGCGGCAGGGGTTTCGCCGGCAATGAGCAGTTCTTC.